Presented here are 21 T cell receptor beta chains from one specimen sequenced in a study of blood T cell repertoires in COVID-19. The repertoire was sequenced with immunoSEQ multiplex PCR; TCRdb's copy has only in-frame clones and lacks some. There are about 140,000 clones in the sample; around 88% occur only once, and about 1.6% lies in the top ten. Sequencing was done on a sample of peripheral blood. The receptor set was obtained from a woman between 55 and 75 years old with acute or convalescent COVID-19.

The chain has TRBV11-2 and TRBJ2-3; D possibly corresponds to TRBD1 (6 bases). Per germline, CDR1 SGHAT and CDR2 FQNNGV. The V and J ends lost 7 bases and 0 bases respectively, with 14 bases between them. The CDR3 loop spans 15 amino acids. CDR3 residues: CASIRRTASTDTQYF. The CDR3 DNA is TGTGCCAGCATTCGAAGGACAGCTAGCACAGATACGCAGTATTTT. The variable domain in full, with the rest retrieved from reference TRBV11-2 and TRBJ2-3, is EAGVAQSPRYKIIEKRQSVAFWCNPISGHATLYWYQQILGQGPKLLIQFQNNGVVDDSQLPKDRFSAERLKGVDSTLKIQPAKLEDSAVYLCASIRRTASTDTQYFGPGTRLTVL.

The gene calls are TRBV19 and TRBJ2-7; D is perhaps TRBD1 (5 bases). V shed 3 bases and J shed 2 bases, with 11 bases lying between them. The CDR3 contains 14 residues. Germline assignment: CDR1 LNHDA and CDR2 SQIVND (reference sequence). The chain's CDR3 is CASSIMMGPYEQYF. Here the CDR3 DNA reads TGTGCCAGTAGTATTATGATGGGGCCCTACGAGCAGTACTTC.

The chain links TRBV18 to TRBJ2-3; the match to TRBD2 covers 9 bases. CDR3 size: 17 residues. Germline assignment: CDR1 KGHSH and CDR2 LQKENI. V shed 1 base and J 4 bases; nucleotides not matched to a gene: 9. The CDR3 bases are TGTGCCAGCTCACCACAGAACGGGTTAGCGGGGGCAGATACGCAGTATTTT. This codes for CASSPQNGLAGADTQYF.

This chain uses TRBV5-4 with TRBJ1-2; D is unresolved. The ends were cut back, 4 bases at V and 7 bases at J, with 14 bases in the middle. Germline assignment: CDR1 SGHNT and CDR2 YYREEE (reference sequence). The CDR3 length is 13 residues. Here the CDR3 reads CASSVGWAGGYTF. CDR3 sequence (DNA): TGTGCCAGCAGCGTGGGCTGGGCTGGTGGCTACACCTTC.

This clone was observed once. J is TRBJ2-3 and V is TRBV5-1; 7 bases are shared with TRBD1. J gave up 6 bases and V 4 bases, and 8 bases lay outside the gene matches. The CDR3 runs 14 residues. CDR1 SGHRS and CDR2 YFSETQ come from the germline V gene. The CDR3 nucleotides are TGCGCCAGCAGCCTGACAGGGAATCGGGATACGCAGTATTTT. Encoded protein: CASSLTGNRDTQYF.

As to this clone: A junction boundary mismatches the germline segment, possibly from a read error. This chain uses TRBV4-3 with TRBJ2-3, with TRBD2 identical over 13 bases. Germline V gene sequence: CDR1 LGHNA, CDR2 YSLEER. The CDR3 loop spans 16 amino acids. In DNA, the CDR3 is TGCGCCAGCAACCAAGGAACTAGCGGGGGGGCAGATACGCAGTATTTT. Protein product: CASNQGTSGGADTQYF.

V usage is TRBV5-1 and J usage is TRBJ1-6; no clear D gene. Germline V gives CDR1 SGHRS, CDR2 YFSETQ. V was cut by 0 bases and J by 10 bases, with 8 bases left in between. The CDR3 runs to 13 residues. The CDR3 spells CASSLAGASPLHF. The CDR3 DNA reads as TGCGCCAGCAGCTTGGCGGGTGCGTCACCCCTCCACTTT.

V usage is TRBV9 and J usage is TRBJ2-2; D remains unclear. Germline values: CDR1 SGDLS, CDR2 YYNGEE. This CDR3 comprises 17 residues. Trimming shortened V by 0 bases and J by 1 base, and 13 bases separated the two germline ends. The CDR3 nucleotides are TGTGCCAGCAGCGTAGCTTCCTGGGCCGTGAACACCGGGGAGCTGTTTTTT. Translation gives CASSVASWAVNTGELFF.

The CDR3 reads CASSEWRGRRELFF. The DNA of the CDR3 is TGTGCCAGCAGTGAATGGAGGGGTCGGCGGGAGCTGTTTTTT. This chain uses TRBV2 with TRBJ2-2; tentatively, D is TRBD2 (6 bases). This CDR3 has 14 amino acids. V lost 2 bases to trimming and J lost 9 bases, with 13 bases between them. Looked up from germline, CDR1 is SNHLY and CDR2 is FYNNEI.

This clone was detected a few times. The chain combines TRBV3-1 (or the pseudogene TRBV3-2) with TRBJ1-2, with a possible D match to TRBD1 (6 bases). V was pared by 4 bases and J by 10 bases, with 19 bases between. The germline V gene encodes CDR1 LGHDT and CDR2 YNNKEL (reference sequence). This CDR3 is 14 amino acids long. The chain's CDR3 is CASSPVTGWGNYTF. CDR3 nucleotides: TGTGCCAGCAGCCCCGTAACAGGGTGGGGTAACTACACCTTC.

The J gene is TRBJ1-6, the V gene TRBV6-5; D call uncertain. The germline V and J ends were trimmed by 2 bases and 8 bases, with 7 bases remaining between them. Germline CDR1 and CDR2: MNHEY and SVGAGI. The CDR3 length is 13 residues. This CDR3 reads CASSYGQDSPLHF. The CDR3, as DNA: TGTGCCAGCAGTTACGGGCAGGATTCACCCCTCCACTTT.

The chain combines TRBV30 with TRBJ1-5; no firm D call. Germline loops: CDR1 GTSNPN, CDR2 SVGIG (reference sequence). The CDR3 consists of 13 residues. The V end was cut by 3 bases, the J end by 4 bases, with 10 bases between. In DNA form, the CDR3 reads TGTGCCTGGAGCGGGAGGAGTAATCAGCCCCAGCATTTT. This codes for CAWSGRSNQPQHF.

J is TRBJ1-1 and V is TRBV10-3, with unresolved D. Germline-derived CDR1 and CDR2 are ENHRY and SYGVKD. The CDR3 runs to 16 residues. V gave up 3 bases and J gave up 3 bases, with 17 bases separating them. The CDR3 nucleotides read TGTGCCATCAGTGACCAGGAACTCCCCGGGGACACTGAAGCTTTCTTT. This codes for CAISDQELPGDTEAFF.

A word on this clone: One end of the junction fails to match germline, which may point to a read error. The genes are TRBV20-1 and TRBJ2-7, with D perhaps TRBD1 (6 bases). CDR1 DFQATT and CDR2 SNEGSKA come from the germline V gene (reference sequence). The CDR3 runs to 11 residues. The chain's CDR3 is CSARDGAGEHF. CDR3 in DNA: TGCAGTGCTAGAGATGGCGCAGGGGAGCACTTC.

J is TRBJ2-3 and V is TRBV5-1; 11 bases map to TRBD2. The CDR3 is made up of 16 amino acids. Per germline, CDR1 SGHRS and CDR2 YFSETQ. V shed 0 bases, J shed 6 bases, and the junction held 6 bases outside the gene matches. The CDR3 sequence: CASSLALAGGSDTQYF. The CDR3 region has the DNA TGCGCCAGCAGCTTGGCCCTAGCGGGGGGTTCGGATACGCAGTATTTT.

The chain carries TRBV2 and TRBJ1-4; TRBD1 is a possible D gene (5 bases). CDR1 is SNHLY, CDR2 FYNNEI, per germline. V dropped 11 bases and J dropped 8 bases, with 12 bases sitting between them. CDR3 length equals 11 residues. This CDR3 is CASRGYEKLFF. For the CDR3, the DNA is TGTGCCTCTAGGGGTTACGAAAAACTGTTTTTT.

The rearrangement links TRBV9 to TRBJ2-5, with no clear D. The CDR3 sequence is 14 residues long. CDR1 SGDLS and CDR2 YYNGEE come from the germline V gene. V was clipped by 0 bases and J by 5 bases, with 11 bases between them. This CDR3 is CASSVAVELETQYF. The DNA for the CDR3 is TGTGCCAGCAGCGTAGCTGTTGAGTTGGAGACCCAGTACTTC.

The V call is TRBV30, the J call TRBJ2-5; D possibly corresponds to TRBD1 (6 bases). The V and J ends lost 0 bases and 5 bases respectively, with 16 bases between them. The V gene's germline CDR1 is GTSNPN and CDR2 SVGIG (reference sequence). The CDR3 runs to 15 residues. Written as DNA, the CDR3 is TGTGCCTGGAGTGTACAACAGGGTTTTCAGGAGACCCAGTACTTC. This translates into CAWSVQQGFQETQYF.

The chain couples TRBV29-1 to TRBJ1-3; possibly TRBD1 for D (5 bases). The length of the CDR3 is 14 residues. CDR1 and CDR2 from the germline V gene are SQVTM and ANQGSEA. V was shortened by 5 bases and J by 7 bases, with 18 bases between the two germline ends. The CDR3 bases are TGCAGCGTTTTGGATTCCTTGGGGGGGAACACCATATATTTT. Its translation is CSVLDSLGGNTIYF.

The chain links TRBV5-1 to TRBJ1-4, with D maybe TRBD1 (6 bases). Per germline, CDR1 SGHRS and CDR2 YFSETQ. Trimming shortened V by 4 bases and J by 8 bases, and 21 bases separated the two germline ends. CDR3 size: 16 residues. CDR3 sequence (DNA): TGCGCCAGCAGCCTGACCCCCCCCAGGGGAGGGGAAAAACTGTTTTTT. It is translated as CASSLTPPRGGEKLFF. Using reference TRBV5-1 and TRBJ1-4 for the parts outside the CDR3, the full variable domain is KAGVTQTPRYLIKTRGQQVTLSCSPISGHRSVSWYQQTPGQGLQFLFEYFSETQRNKGNFPGRFSGRQFSNSRSEMNVSTLELGDSALYLCASSLTPPRGGEKLFFGSGTQLSVL.

V is TRBV7-2 and J is TRBJ2-1; 13 positions agree with TRBD2. With 0 bases clipped from V and 5 bases from J, the junction kept 13 bases outside the gene matches. Germline-derived CDR1 and CDR2 are SGHTA and FQGNSA. The CDR3 consists of 20 residues. CDR3 coding DNA: TGTGCCAGCAGCTTAGCTACGAGTCTACTAGCGGGGGGGTGGAACAATGAGCAGTTCTTC. This sequence encodes CASSLATSLLAGGWNNEQFF.